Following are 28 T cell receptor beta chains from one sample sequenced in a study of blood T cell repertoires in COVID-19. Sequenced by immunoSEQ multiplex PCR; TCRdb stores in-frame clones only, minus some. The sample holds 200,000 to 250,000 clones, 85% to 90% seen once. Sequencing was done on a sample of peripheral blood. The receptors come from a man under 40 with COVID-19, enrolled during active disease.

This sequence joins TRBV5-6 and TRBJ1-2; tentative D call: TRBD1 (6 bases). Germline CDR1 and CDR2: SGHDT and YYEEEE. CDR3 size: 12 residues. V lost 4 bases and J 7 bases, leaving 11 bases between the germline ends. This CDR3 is CASSTGLTGYTF. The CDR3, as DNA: TGTGCCAGCAGCACAGGGTTGACTGGCTACACCTTC.

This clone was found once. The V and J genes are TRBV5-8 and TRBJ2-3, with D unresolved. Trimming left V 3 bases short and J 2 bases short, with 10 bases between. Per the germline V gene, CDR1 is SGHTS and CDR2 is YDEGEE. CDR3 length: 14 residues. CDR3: CASSYGRFTDTQYF. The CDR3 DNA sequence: TGTGCCAGCAGCTACGGTCGATTCACAGATACGCAGTATTTT.

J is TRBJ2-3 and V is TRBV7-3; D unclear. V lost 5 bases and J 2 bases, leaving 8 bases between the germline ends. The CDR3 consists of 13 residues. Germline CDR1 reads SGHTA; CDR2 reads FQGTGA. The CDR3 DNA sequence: TGTGCCAGCAGCCGAGCACCCACAGATACGCAGTATTTT. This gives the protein CASSRAPTDTQYF.

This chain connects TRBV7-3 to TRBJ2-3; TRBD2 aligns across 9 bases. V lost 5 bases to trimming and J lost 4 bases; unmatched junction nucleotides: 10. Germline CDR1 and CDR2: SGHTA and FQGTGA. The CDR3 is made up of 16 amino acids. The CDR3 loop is CASSKEMAGGPDTQYF. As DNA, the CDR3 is TGTGCCAGCAGCAAGGAGATGGCGGGAGGGCCAGATACGCAGTATTTT.

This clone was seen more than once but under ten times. CDR3 region: CASSRRQGGNTEAFF. The CDR3 DNA is TGTGCCAGCAGTCGTCGACAGGGGGGGAACACTGAAGCTTTCTTT. The V gene is TRBV28, the J gene TRBJ1-1, with TRBD1 matching 9 bases. The CDR3 totals 15 residues. Per germline, CDR1 MDHEN and CDR2 SYDVKM. V was clipped by 5 bases and J by 1 base; unmatched bases: 5.

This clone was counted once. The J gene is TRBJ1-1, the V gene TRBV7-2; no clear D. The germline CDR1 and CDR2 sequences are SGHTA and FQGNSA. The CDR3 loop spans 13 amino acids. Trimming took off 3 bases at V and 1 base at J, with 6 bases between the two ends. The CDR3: CASSFRGNTEAFF. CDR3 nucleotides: TGTGCCAGCAGCTTTCGGGGGAACACTGAAGCTTTCTTT.

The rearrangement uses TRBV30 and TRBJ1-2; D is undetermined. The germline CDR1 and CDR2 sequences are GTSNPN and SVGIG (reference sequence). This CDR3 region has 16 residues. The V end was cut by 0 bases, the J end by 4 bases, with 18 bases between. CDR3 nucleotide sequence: TGTGCCTGGAGTGTTAATAACCTCCAAACCGGCTATGGCTACACCTTC. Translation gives CAWSVNNLQTGYGYTF.

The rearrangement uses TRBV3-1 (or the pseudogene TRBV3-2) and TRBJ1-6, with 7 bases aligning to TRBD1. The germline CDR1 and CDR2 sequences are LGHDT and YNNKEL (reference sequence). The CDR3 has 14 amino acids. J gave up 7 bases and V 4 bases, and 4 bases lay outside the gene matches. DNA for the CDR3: TGTGCCAGCAGCCTAAGGGACAGAAATTCACCCCTCCACTTT. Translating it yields CASSLRDRNSPLHF.

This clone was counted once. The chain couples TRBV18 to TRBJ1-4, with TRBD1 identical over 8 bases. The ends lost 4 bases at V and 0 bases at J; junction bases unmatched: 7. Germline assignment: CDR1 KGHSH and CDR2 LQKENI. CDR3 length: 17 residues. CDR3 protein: CASSRLTGATTNEKLFF. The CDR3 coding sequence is TGTGCCAGCTCACGGTTGACAGGGGCAACAACTAATGAAAAACTGTTTTTT.

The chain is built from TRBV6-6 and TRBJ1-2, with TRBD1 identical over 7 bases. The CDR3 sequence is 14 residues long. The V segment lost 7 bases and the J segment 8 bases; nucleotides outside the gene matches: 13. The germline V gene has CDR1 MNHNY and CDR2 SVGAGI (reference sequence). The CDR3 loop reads CASNLRDSSEGYTF. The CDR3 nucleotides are TGTGCCAGCAATCTCCGGGACAGCTCAGAGGGCTACACCTTC.

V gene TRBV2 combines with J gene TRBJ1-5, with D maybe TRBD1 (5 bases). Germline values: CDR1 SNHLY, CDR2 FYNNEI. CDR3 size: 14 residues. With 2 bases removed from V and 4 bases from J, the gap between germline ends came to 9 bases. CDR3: CASSESRANQPQHF. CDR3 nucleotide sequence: TGTGCCAGCAGTGAAAGCAGGGCGAATCAGCCCCAGCATTTT.

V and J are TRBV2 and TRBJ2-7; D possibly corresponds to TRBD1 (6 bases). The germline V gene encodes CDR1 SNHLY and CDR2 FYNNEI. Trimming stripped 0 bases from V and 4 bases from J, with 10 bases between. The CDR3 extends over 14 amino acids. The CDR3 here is CASSEAGHSYEQYF. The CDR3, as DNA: TGTGCCAGCAGTGAAGCGGGACATTCTTACGAGCAGTACTTC.

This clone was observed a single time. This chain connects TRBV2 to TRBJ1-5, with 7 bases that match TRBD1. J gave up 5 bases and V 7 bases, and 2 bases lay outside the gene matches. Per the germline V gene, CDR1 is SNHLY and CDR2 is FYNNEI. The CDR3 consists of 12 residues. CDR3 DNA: TGTGCCAGCACCGGGACAGATCAGCCCCAGCATTTT. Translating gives CASTGTDQPQHF.

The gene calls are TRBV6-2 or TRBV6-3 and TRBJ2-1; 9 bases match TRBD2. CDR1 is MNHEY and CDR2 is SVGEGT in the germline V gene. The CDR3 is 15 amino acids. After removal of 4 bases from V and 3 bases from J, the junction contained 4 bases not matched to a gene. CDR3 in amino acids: CASSFLSGSYNEQFF. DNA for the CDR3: TGTGCCAGCAGTTTCCTTAGCGGGAGCTACAATGAGCAGTTCTTC.

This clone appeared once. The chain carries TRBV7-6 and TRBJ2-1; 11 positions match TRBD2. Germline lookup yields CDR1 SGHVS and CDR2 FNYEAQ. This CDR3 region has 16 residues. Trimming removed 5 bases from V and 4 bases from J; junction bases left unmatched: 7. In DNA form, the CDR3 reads TGTGCCAGCAGCCCATTAGCGGGGGGGAGGTACAATGAGCAGTTCTTC. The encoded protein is CASSPLAGGRYNEQFF.

CDR3 coding DNA: TGTGCCAGCAGCTACGAGCGGGTTCCTAGCGGGAGTGGGCAGTTCTTC. Translating it yields CASSYERVPSGSGQFF. This chain uses TRBV7-2 with TRBJ2-1; 10 bases are a match to TRBD2. Germline V gives CDR1 SGHTA, CDR2 FQGNSA. The CDR3 spans 16 residues. V lost 4 bases and J lost 12; bases outside the gene matches: 15.

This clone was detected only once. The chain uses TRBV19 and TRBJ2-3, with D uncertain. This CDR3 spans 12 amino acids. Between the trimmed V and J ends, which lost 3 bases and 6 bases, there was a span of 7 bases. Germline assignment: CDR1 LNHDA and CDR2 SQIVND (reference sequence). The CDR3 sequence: CASSIRRDTQYF. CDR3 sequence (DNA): TGTGCCAGTAGTATCCGGCGGGATACGCAGTATTTT.

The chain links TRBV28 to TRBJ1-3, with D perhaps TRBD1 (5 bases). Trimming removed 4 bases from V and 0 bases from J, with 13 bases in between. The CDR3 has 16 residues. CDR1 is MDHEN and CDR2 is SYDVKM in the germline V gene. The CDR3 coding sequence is TGTGCCAGCAGTTCCCCCTTCCAGGGCTCTGGAAACACCATATATTTT. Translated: CASSSPFQGSGNTIYF.

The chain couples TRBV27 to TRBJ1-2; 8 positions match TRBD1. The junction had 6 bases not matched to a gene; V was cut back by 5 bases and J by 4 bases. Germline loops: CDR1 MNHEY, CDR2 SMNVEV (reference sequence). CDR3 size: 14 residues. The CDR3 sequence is CASSRDRRPYGYTF. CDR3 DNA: TGTGCCAGCAGTAGGGACAGGCGCCCCTATGGCTACACCTTC.

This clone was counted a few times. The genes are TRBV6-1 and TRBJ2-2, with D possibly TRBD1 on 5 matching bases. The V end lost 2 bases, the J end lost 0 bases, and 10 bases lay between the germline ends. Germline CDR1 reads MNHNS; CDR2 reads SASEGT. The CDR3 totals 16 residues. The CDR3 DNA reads TGTGCCAGCAGTGAACCAGGGTTTCCGAACACCGGGGAGCTGTTTTTT. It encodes CASSEPGFPNTGELFF.

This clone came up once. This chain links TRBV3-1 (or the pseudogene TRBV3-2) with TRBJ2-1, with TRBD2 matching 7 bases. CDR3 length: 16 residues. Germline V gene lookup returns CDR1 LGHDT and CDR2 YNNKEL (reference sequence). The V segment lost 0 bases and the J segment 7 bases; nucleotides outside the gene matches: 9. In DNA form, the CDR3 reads TGTGCCAGCAGCCAAGAGTGGAGGGAGGGCAAAAATGAGCAGTTCTTC. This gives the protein CASSQEWREGKNEQFF.

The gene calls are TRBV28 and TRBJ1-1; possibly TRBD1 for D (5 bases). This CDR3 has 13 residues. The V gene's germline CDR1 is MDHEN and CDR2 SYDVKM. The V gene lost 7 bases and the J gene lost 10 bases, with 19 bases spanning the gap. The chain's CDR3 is CASTVTSGMSAFF. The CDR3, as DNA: TGTGCCAGCACCGTAACCTCAGGGATGTCAGCTTTCTTT.

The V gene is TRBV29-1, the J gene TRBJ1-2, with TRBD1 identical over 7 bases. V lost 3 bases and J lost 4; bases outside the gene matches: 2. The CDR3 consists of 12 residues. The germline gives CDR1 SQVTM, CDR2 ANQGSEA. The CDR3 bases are TGCAGCGTTGACAGGGGGATCTATGGCTACACCTTC. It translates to CSVDRGIYGYTF.

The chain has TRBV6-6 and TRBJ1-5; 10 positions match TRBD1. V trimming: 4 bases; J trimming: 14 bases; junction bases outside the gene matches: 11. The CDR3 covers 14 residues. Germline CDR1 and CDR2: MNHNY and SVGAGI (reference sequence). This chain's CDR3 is CASSFVPGQGTEHF. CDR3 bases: TGTGCCAGCAGTTTCGTCCCGGGACAGGGGACGGAGCATTTT.

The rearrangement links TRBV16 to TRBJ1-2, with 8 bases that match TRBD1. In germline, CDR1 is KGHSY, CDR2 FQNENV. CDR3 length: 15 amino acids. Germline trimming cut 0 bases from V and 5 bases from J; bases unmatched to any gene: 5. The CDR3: CASSQSAQGAYGYTF. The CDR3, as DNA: TGTGCCAGCAGCCAATCGGCCCAGGGGGCTTATGGCTACACCTTC.

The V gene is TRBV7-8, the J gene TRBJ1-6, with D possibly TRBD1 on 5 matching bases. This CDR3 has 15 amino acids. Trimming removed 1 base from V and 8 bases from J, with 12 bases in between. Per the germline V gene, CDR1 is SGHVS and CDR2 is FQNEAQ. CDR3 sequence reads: CASSLGAGPDSPLHF. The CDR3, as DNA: TGTGCCAGCAGCTTAGGAGCGGGGCCGGATTCACCCCTCCACTTT.

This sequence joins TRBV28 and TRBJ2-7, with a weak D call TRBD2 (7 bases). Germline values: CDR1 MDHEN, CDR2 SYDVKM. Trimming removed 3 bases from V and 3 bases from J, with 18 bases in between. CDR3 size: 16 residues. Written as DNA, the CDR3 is TGTGCCAGCAGTTTTACCTTGGGGGGGGCCGACTACGAGCAGTACTTC. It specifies CASSFTLGGADYEQYF.

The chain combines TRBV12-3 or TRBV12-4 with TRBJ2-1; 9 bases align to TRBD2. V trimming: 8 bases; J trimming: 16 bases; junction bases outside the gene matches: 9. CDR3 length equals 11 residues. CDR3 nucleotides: TGTGCCAGCGGATTAGCGGGAGTGGGTTTCTTC. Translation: CASGLAGVGFF.